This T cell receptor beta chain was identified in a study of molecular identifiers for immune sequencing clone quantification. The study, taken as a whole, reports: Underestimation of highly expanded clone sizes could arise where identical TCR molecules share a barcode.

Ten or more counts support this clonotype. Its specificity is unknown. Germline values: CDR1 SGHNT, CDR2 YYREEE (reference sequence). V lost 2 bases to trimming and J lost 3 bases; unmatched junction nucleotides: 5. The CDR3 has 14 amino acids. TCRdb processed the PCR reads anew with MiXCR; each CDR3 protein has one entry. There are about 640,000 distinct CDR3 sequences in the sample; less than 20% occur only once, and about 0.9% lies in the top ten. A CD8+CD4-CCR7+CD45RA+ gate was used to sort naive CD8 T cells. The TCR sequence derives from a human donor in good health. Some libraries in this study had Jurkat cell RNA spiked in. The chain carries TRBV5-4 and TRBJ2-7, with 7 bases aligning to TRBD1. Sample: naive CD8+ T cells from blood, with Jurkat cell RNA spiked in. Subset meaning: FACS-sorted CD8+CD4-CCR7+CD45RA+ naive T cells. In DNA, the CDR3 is TGTGCCAGCAGCTTTAACAGGGGTGGCTACGAGCAGTACTTC. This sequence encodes CASSFNRGGYEQYF. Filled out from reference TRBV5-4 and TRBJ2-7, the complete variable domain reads ETGVTQSPTHLIKTRGQQVTLRCSSQSGHNTVSWYQQALGQGPQFIFQYYREEENGRGNFPPRFSGLQFPNYSSELNVNALELDDSALYLCASSFNRGGYEQYFGPGTRLTVT.